Included here is one T cell receptor beta chain sequence, with context. The antigen is unknown. This sample was taken from a study of cytomegalovirus exposure and HLA in healthy donors. Study outcomes and limitations: Specificity of three CMV-associated chains for CMV antigens was verified in vitro. Researchers reported from a later analysis that most CMV-associated TCR beta chains appeared HLA-restricted.

The CDR3 covers 15 residues. The V gene's germline CDR1 is MNHEY and CDR2 SMNVEV (reference sequence). The J segment lost 7 bases and the V segment lost 7 bases, leaving 10 bases of the junction unmatched. Amplification used 60 Vbeta primers and 13 Jbeta primers. Repertoires were generated with immunoSEQ multiplex PCR, while TCRdb's copy carries only in-frame clones and drops some. The repertoire includes more than 95,000 clones, 75% to 80% of them detected once, and 5.8% sits in the top ten. The donors gave bone marrow, and they were healthy. Sequenced input: PBMCs. The chain combines TRBV27 with TRBJ2-7; TRBD2 agrees at 13 bases. The sequence came from a man aged 60 to 75 in good health and CMV-seropositive. CDR3 in DNA: TGTGCCAGCAATACTGGGACTAGCGGGGAGAGGGAGCAGTACTTC. It specifies CASNTGTSGEREQYF.